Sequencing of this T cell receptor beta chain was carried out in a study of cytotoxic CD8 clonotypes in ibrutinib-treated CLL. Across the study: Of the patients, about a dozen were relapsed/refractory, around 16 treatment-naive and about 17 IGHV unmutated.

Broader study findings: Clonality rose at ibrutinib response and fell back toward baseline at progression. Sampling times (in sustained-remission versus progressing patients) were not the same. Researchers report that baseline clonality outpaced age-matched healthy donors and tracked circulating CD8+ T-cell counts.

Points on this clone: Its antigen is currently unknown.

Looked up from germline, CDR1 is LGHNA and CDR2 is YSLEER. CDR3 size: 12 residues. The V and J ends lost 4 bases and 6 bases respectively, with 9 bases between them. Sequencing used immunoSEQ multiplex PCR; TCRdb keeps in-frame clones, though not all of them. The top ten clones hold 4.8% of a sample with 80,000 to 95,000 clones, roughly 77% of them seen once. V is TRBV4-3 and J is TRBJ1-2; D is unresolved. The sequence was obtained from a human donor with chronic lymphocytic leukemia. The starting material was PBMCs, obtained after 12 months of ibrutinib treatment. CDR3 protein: CASSLGGHGYTF. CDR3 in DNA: TGCGCCAGCAGCCTCGGCGGGCATGGCTACACCTTC.